This T cell receptor beta chain stems from a study of T cell responses to AZD1222 COVID-19 vaccine. V lost 6 bases, J lost 0 bases, and 4 bases stayed unmatched. Germline CDR1 is MDHEN and CDR2 is SYDVKM. The CDR3 length is 15 residues. TCRdb's table, derived via immunoSEQ multiplex PCR, lists solely in-frame clones and lacks some. Counted here are about 72,000 clones, about nine tenths occurring once; the ten biggest clones make up less than 25%. This sequence originates from an adult in good health. J is TRBJ2-2 and V is TRBV28; 7 positions match TRBD1. The material sequenced was peripheral blood, taken on day 0 of AZD1222 vaccination. In DNA, the CDR3 is TGTGCCAGCAGGAGGGACAGAGCGAACACCGGGGAGCTGTTTTTT. Its translation: CASRRDRANTGELFF.